What follows is one T cell receptor beta chain and its context. This sample stems from a study of blood T cell repertoires in COVID-19. Whole-study context: Samples taken during acute and convalescent COVID-19 were collected in the United States, Italy and Spain. PBMCs, B-cell-depleted T cells, or T cells were the source of the cDNA or gDNA that made up the material.

As originally analysed: Estimation of nucleated cell counts was performed using reference gene primer amplification. Produced via immunoSEQ multiplex PCR; TCRdb's table is partial and in-frame only. The V and J calls and clone size were taken over from that table, and D and trimming were inferred from the DNA. The sample includes about 240,000 clones, around 86% of them seen just once. V lost 1 base and J 4 bases, leaving 8 bases between the germline ends. The CDR3 runs to 14 residues. CDR1 is LGHNA, CDR2 YNFKEQ, per germline. This clonotype was obtained from a man aged 25 to 40 who had recovered from COVID-19. The sequenced sample consisted of peripheral blood. The rearrangement joins TRBV4-2 to TRBJ2-4; D remains unclear. The CDR3 nucleotides read TGTGCCAGCAGCCAAGTGGGCCAAAAAAACATTCAGTACTTC. It specifies CASSQVGQKNIQYF.